The 16 T cell receptor beta chains below come from one sample, sequenced in a study of T cell responses to AZD1222 COVID-19 vaccine. Sequencing was performed with immunoSEQ multiplex PCR; in TCRdb, only in-frame clones are kept and a portion is missing. The profile shows 100,000 to 150,000 clones, over 70% of them singletons. Sequenced here: peripheral blood, sampled on day 0 of AZD1222 vaccination. The receptors come from an adult in good health.

This chain links TRBV5-8 with TRBJ2-5; D gene ambiguous. The germline CDR1 and CDR2 sequences are SGHTS and YDEGEE. This CDR3 is 14 amino acids long. Trimming took off 4 bases at V and 5 bases at J, with 15 bases between the two ends. The CDR3 loop reads CASSTHIARETQYF. CDR3 DNA: TGTGCCAGCAGCACACACATCGCGAGGGAGACCCAGTACTTC.

The chain is built from TRBV30 and TRBJ1-3, with D uncertain. Per germline, CDR1 GTSNPN and CDR2 SVGIG (reference sequence). The CDR3 sequence is 13 residues long. Trimming removed 3 bases at V and 7 bases at J, with 13 bases between. CDR3 nucleotide sequence: TGTGCCTGGAGGACCGGGAACCGTAACACCATATATTTT. Its translation: CAWRTGNRNTIYF.

The rearrangement joins TRBV6-5 to TRBJ2-7; a possible D gene is TRBD1 (5 bases). The V gene's germline CDR1 is MNHEY and CDR2 SVGAGI. V gave up 6 bases and J gave up 4 bases, with 13 bases separating them. The CDR3 has 13 amino acids. The DNA of the CDR3 is TGTGCCAGCAGCAGGGAAAGCATTTACGAGCAGTACTTC. As protein: CASSRESIYEQYF.

The chain combines TRBV7-6 with TRBJ1-1; D is ambiguous. The germline gives CDR1 SGHVS, CDR2 FNYEAQ. The ends were cut back, 5 bases at V and 1 base at J, with 8 bases in the middle. This CDR3 is built from 13 residues. DNA of the CDR3: TGTGCCAGCAGCATACATAAGAACACTGAAGCTTTCTTT. Encoded protein: CASSIHKNTEAFF.

The CDR3 sequence is CATSREGGTADEAFF. The CDR3 DNA reads as TGTGCCACCAGCAGAGAAGGAGGGACAGCTGACGAAGCTTTCTTT. The chain is built from TRBV15 and TRBJ1-1; 7 bases map to TRBD1. Germline CDR1 LNHNV, CDR2 YYDKDF (reference sequence). V trimming: 0 bases; J trimming: 8 bases; junction bases outside the gene matches: 9. The CDR3 runs 15 residues. The entire variable domain, with the rest obtained from reference TRBV15 and TRBJ1-1, is as follows: DAMVIQNPRYQVTQFGKPVTLSCSQTLNHNVMYWYQQKSSQAPKLLFHYYDKDFNNEADTPDNFQSRRPNTSFCFLDIRSPGLGDTAMYLCATSREGGTADEAFFGQGTRLTVV.

CDR3 protein: CASSRVGGGGEAFF. CDR3 DNA: TGTGCCAGCAGTCGGGTGGGGGGCGGCGGTGAAGCTTTCTTT. The chain combines TRBV6-5 with TRBJ1-1; D might be TRBD1 (6 bases). The ends were cut back, 5 bases at V and 7 bases at J, with 17 bases in the middle. The germline V gene encodes CDR1 MNHEY and CDR2 SVGAGI. The CDR3 length is 14 residues.

The genes are TRBV30 and TRBJ1-2; no clear D. This CDR3 is 11 amino acids long. Germline V gene sequence: CDR1 GTSNPN, CDR2 SVGIG (reference sequence). Trimming pared 4 bases from V and 11 bases from J, leaving 14 bases between. CDR3 nucleotide sequence: TGTGCCTGGAACGCAGTGGCGAGATACACCTTC. Protein sequence: CAWNAVARYTF.

V is TRBV10-3 and J is TRBJ1-2, with 10 bases identical to TRBD1. This CDR3 is 13 amino acids long. The trim removed 6 bases at V and 6 bases at J, leaving 4 bases unmatched. Germline CDR1 and CDR2: ENHRY and SYGVKD. CDR3 region: CAISPGTGDGYTF. The CDR3 DNA reads TGTGCCATCAGCCCCGGGACAGGGGATGGCTACACCTTC.

At least ten counts were recorded for this clone. Possible read error: a much larger clone is one base away. This rearrangement joins TRBV3-1 (or the pseudogene TRBV3-2) to TRBJ2-5; tentatively, D is TRBD2 (7 bases). Trimming left V 2 bases short and J 7 bases short, with 17 bases between. The CDR3 sequence is 15 residues long. Germline-derived CDR1 and CDR2 are LGHDT and YNNKEL (reference sequence). The CDR3 coding sequence is TGTGCCAGCAGCCAAAAGGGGGGGCCGGAGAGGACCCAGTACTTC. Amino acid sequence: CASSQKGGPERTQYF.

V usage is TRBV19 and J usage is TRBJ1-2, with D unclear. With 5 bases removed from V and 3 bases from J, the gap between germline ends came to 16 bases. CDR1 is LNHDA and CDR2 is SQIVND in the germline V gene (reference sequence). This CDR3 comprises 15 residues. The CDR3 sequence is CASSAQFPLDYGYTF. The CDR3, as DNA: TGTGCCAGTAGTGCTCAATTCCCTTTGGACTATGGCTACACCTTC.

This chain uses TRBV6-5 with TRBJ1-3; D unclear. The V gene lost 4 bases and the J gene lost 0 bases, with 10 bases spanning the gap. CDR1 is MNHEY and CDR2 is SVGAGI in the germline V gene. The CDR3 totals 15 residues. Here the CDR3 DNA reads TGTGCCAGCAGTTTAGTGTCACACTCTGGAAACACCATATATTTT. Protein product: CASSLVSHSGNTIYF.

The chain recombines TRBV5-4 with TRBJ2-7; 7 bases fit TRBD2. V gave up 4 bases and J gave up 2 bases; unmatched junction bases: 6. This CDR3 has 14 amino acids. Germline V lookup: CDR1 SGHNT, CDR2 YYREEE (reference sequence). The CDR3 region is CASSPGGRPYEQYF. The DNA of the CDR3 is TGTGCCAGCAGCCCGGGGGGACGACCCTACGAGCAGTACTTC. Full variable domain (missing parts from reference TRBV5-4 and TRBJ2-7): ETGVTQSPTHLIKTRGQQVTLRCSSQSGHNTVSWYQQALGQGPQFIFQYYREEENGRGNFPPRFSGLQFPNYSSELNVNALELDDSALYLCASSPGGRPYEQYFGPGTRLTVT.

This chain joins TRBV19 and TRBJ2-3; D unresolved. The CDR3 length is 15 residues. Germline-derived CDR1 and CDR2 are LNHDA and SQIVND (reference sequence). V was shortened by 0 bases and J by 0 bases, with 7 bases between the two germline ends. For the CDR3, the DNA is TGTGCCAGTAGTATAGAGGCAGACAGCACAGATACGCAGTATTTT. It specifies CASSIEADSTDTQYF.

The rearrangement joins TRBV25-1 to TRBJ1-2, with D maybe TRBD1 (6 bases). The CDR3 totals 14 residues. CDR1 is MGHDK and CDR2 is SYGVNS in the germline V gene. Trimming left V 2 bases short and J 9 bases short, with 16 bases between. CDR3 in DNA: TGTGCCAGCAGTGAAAGGGGGACCTCTATGCGCTACACCTTC. The encoded protein is CASSERGTSMRYTF.

The chain has TRBV7-3 and TRBJ2-3; perhaps TRBD1 as D (5 bases). Germline CDR1 SGHTA, CDR2 FQGTGA. V was clipped by 3 bases and J by 3 bases, with 10 bases between them. CDR3 length: 14 residues. The CDR3 region has the DNA TGTGCCAGCAGCTTGGGGCAGGGAACAGATACGCAGTATTTT. Protein product: CASSLGQGTDTQYF.

This chain links TRBV7-8 with TRBJ2-1, with 12 bases that match TRBD2. V shed 4 bases and J 3 bases; nucleotides not matched to a gene: 7. This CDR3 has 17 amino acids. Germline-derived CDR1 and CDR2 are SGHVS and FQNEAQ. The CDR3 nucleotides read TGTGCCAGCAGCTCGCTAGCGGGAGGGCTGGACTACAATGAGCAGTTCTTC. Encoded protein: CASSSLAGGLDYNEQFF.